This TCR beta chain was captured by sequencing in a study of blood T cell repertoires in COVID-19. For the study at large: Samples came from the United States, Italy and Spain, spanning acute and convalescent COVID-19. In each case, the material was cDNA or gDNA derived from T cells, B-cell-depleted T cells, or PBMCs.

In the original analysis: Estimated nucleated cell counts came from reference gene primer amplification. The table came from immunoSEQ multiplex PCR; TCRdb's copy has only in-frame clones and leaves some out. V and J calls and clone size are copied from that table; D and trimming were computed from the DNA. The sample lists more than 300,000 clones, about 90% occurring once. This CDR3 has 16 amino acids. Germline V gene lookup returns CDR1 SGHDT and CDR2 YYEEEE. Germline trimming cut 0 bases from V and 1 base from J; bases unmatched to any gene: 4. The material sequenced was peripheral blood. This TCR was sampled from a woman aged 18-29 years who had recovered from COVID-19. The genes are TRBV5-6 and TRBJ1-5, with TRBD1 identical over 7 bases. The CDR3 sequence: CASSLAAGGSNQPQHF. CDR3 DNA sequence: TGTGCCAGCAGCTTGGCGGCAGGGGGAAGCAATCAGCCCCAGCATTTT. Combining the CDR3 with reference TRBV5-6 and TRBJ1-5 gives the whole variable domain DAGVTQSPTHLIKTRGQQVTLRCSPKSGHDTVSWYQQALGQGPQFIFQYYEEEERQRGNFPDRFSGHQFPNYSSELNVNALLLGDSALYLCASSLAAGGSNQPQHFGDGTRLSIL.